Sequencing of this TCR beta chain was carried out in a study of vaccination and CD4 T cells after COVID-19. Treatment given: roughly ten-day PBMC culture with coronavirus spike peptide pools or control peptides (ViraFEST assay). One should note that the unexposed donor's CD4+ T cells were collected before the COVID-19 pandemic (2011-2018). Cultured CD4+ T cell DNA was sequenced using the Oncomine TCR Beta short-read assay. Via MiXCR, TCRdb re-called the PCR reads, giving one row per CDR3 protein. The top ten clones hold roughly a tenth of a sample with 8,000 to 9,500 distinct CDR3 sequences, about 41% of them seen once. A note on this clonotype: Its antigen remains unidentified.

The CDR3 runs 15 residues. Per the germline V gene, CDR1 is MDHEN and CDR2 is SYDVKM. V dropped 7 bases and J dropped 5 bases, with 18 bases sitting between them. This TCR was sampled from a human donor in good health. The sample comprised CD4+ T cells from blood, cultured in vitro. V and J are TRBV28 and TRBJ2-1; D gene ambiguous. CDR3 DNA: TGTGCCAGCAAAATATTCGGGCGGACCGACAATGAGCAGTTCTTC. As protein: CASKIFGRTDNEQFF.